Shown below are 28 T cell receptor beta chains from a single sample sequenced in a study of blood T cell repertoires in COVID-19. Generated by immunoSEQ multiplex PCR, the TCRdb table keeps only in-frame clones and is missing some. The sample carries about 38,000 clones, 87% recorded once. The sample consisted of peripheral blood. The receptor source for this set is a human donor in a cohort sampled during active COVID-19.

The genes are TRBV27 and TRBJ2-7; the D is unclear. The CDR3 runs to 13 residues. V was clipped by 0 bases and J by 2 bases, with 5 bases between them. Germline V lookup: CDR1 MNHEY, CDR2 SMNVEV (reference sequence). As DNA, the CDR3 is TGTGCCAGCAGTTTATCGTCGGCCTACGAGCAGTACTTC. Its protein is CASSLSSAYEQYF.

The chain combines TRBV6-2 or TRBV6-3 with TRBJ2-2, with a possible D match to TRBD2 (6 bases). Deletions cut 5 bases from V and 6 bases from J, with 16 bases between. Germline values: CDR1 MNHEY, CDR2 SVGEGT. This CDR3 has 15 amino acids. The CDR3 nucleotides read TGTGCCAGCAGTCCCGAGGGCGGGATTGCCGGGGAGCTGTTTTTT. Its translation: CASSPEGGIAGELFF.

The chain employs TRBV19 and TRBJ2-3, with 7 bases fitting TRBD1. Germline V CDR1 and CDR2: LNHDA, SQIVND (reference sequence). With V trimmed by 6 bases and J by 0 bases, 6 bases remained unmatched. This CDR3 is built from 15 residues. DNA of the CDR3: TGTGCCAGTAGCGAGACAGGGACCAGCACAGATACGCAGTATTTT. This sequence encodes CASSETGTSTDTQYF.

The chain combines TRBV18 with TRBJ1-4; D not certain. The CDR3 covers 14 residues. V was trimmed by 6 bases and J by 3 bases, leaving 11 bases between them. Germline assignment: CDR1 KGHSH and CDR2 LQKENI. CDR3 DNA sequence: TGTGCCAGCTCCCCGCCGGGTGCTAATGAAAAACTGTTTTTT. It encodes CASSPPGANEKLFF.

The chain employs TRBV28 and TRBJ2-7; D is uncertain. V was clipped by 5 bases and J by 7 bases, with 24 bases between them. From germline, CDR1 is MDHEN and CDR2 SYDVKM. The CDR3 is 16 amino acids. CDR3 amino acids: CASSVHLSNRGGEQYF. CDR3 sequence (DNA): TGTGCCAGCAGTGTACACCTTAGCAACCGAGGTGGGGAGCAGTACTTC. The variable domain in full, with the rest retrieved from reference TRBV28 and TRBJ2-7, is DVKVTQSSRYLVKRTGEKVFLECVQDMDHENMFWYRQDPGLGLRLIYFSYDVKMKEKGDIPEGYSVSREKKERFSLILESASTNQTSMYLCASSVHLSNRGGEQYFGPGTRLTVT.

The chain is built from TRBV29-1 and TRBJ2-1; 10 bases are a match to TRBD1. From germline, CDR1 is SQVTM and CDR2 ANQGSEA. This CDR3 contains 14 residues. V shed 8 bases and J 4 bases; nucleotides not matched to a gene: 8. The CDR3 loop reads CSSLGQGVYNEQFF. DNA for the CDR3: TGCAGCTCCCTAGGACAGGGGGTATACAATGAGCAGTTCTTC.

This clone appeared once. The chain links TRBV10-3 to TRBJ2-1; TRBD2 aligns across 12 bases. This CDR3 is built from 15 residues. Germline loops: CDR1 ENHRY, CDR2 SYGVKD. V was pared by 3 bases and J by 5 bases, with 2 bases of the junction left unmatched. CDR3 protein: CAISEGLAGNNEQFF. The CDR3 coding sequence is TGTGCCATCAGTGAAGGACTAGCGGGGAACAATGAGCAGTTCTTC.

J is TRBJ1-1 and V is TRBV28; 12 bases fit TRBD1. J lost 4 bases, V lost 5 bases, and 11 bases had no gene match. From germline, CDR1 is MDHEN and CDR2 SYDVKM. The CDR3 is 17 residues long. Here the CDR3 reads CASSITGTGGGGTEAFF. The CDR3 DNA reads TGTGCCAGCAGTATTACGGGGACAGGGGGCGGTGGCACTGAAGCTTTCTTT. Supplemented by reference TRBV28 and TRBJ1-1, the full variable domain reads DVKVTQSSRYLVKRTGEKVFLECVQDMDHENMFWYRQDPGLGLRLIYFSYDVKMKEKGDIPEGYSVSREKKERFSLILESASTNQTSMYLCASSITGTGGGGTEAFFGQGTRLTVV.

The genes are TRBV28 and TRBJ2-1; 9 bases align to TRBD2. The CDR3 contains 16 residues. With 5 bases clipped from V and 2 bases from J, the junction kept 7 bases outside the gene matches. In germline, CDR1 is MDHEN, CDR2 SYDVKM. CDR3: CASSRPSGTPYNEQFF. The CDR3 nucleotides are TGTGCCAGCAGTCGGCCTAGCGGGACCCCCTACAATGAGCAGTTCTTC.

This rearrangement joins TRBV19 to TRBJ2-3; 12 bases are a match to TRBD2. V dropped 3 bases and J dropped 6; count of bases not matched to a gene: 7. The CDR3 has 16 amino acids. Germline-derived CDR1 and CDR2 are LNHDA and SQIVND (reference sequence). The CDR3 sequence is CASSIASGRASDTQYF. The CDR3 DNA sequence: TGTGCCAGTAGTATCGCTAGCGGGAGGGCCAGCGATACGCAGTATTTT.

The DNA for the CDR3 is TGTGCCAGCAGCGGGGCGGGAGATCTCCCGACAGATACGCAGTATTTT. Its protein is CASSGAGDLPTDTQYF. The chain couples TRBV9 to TRBJ2-3; 7 nucleotides align to TRBD2. Germline-derived CDR1 and CDR2 are SGDLS and YYNGEE. The CDR3 is 16 residues long. V dropped 3 bases and J dropped 3; count of bases not matched to a gene: 10.

The chain links TRBV3-1 (or the pseudogene TRBV3-2) to TRBJ2-2; possibly TRBD1 for D (6 bases). V was clipped by 0 bases and J by 4 bases, with 12 bases between them. The CDR3 contains 16 residues. Germline V gene sequence: CDR1 LGHDT, CDR2 YNNKEL (reference sequence). DNA of the CDR3: TGTGCCAGCAGCCAAGATCTGGGGGCGGGCACCGGGGAGCTGTTTTTT. Protein product: CASSQDLGAGTGELFF.

The chain uses TRBV3-1 (or the pseudogene TRBV3-2) and TRBJ2-3; D perhaps matches TRBD2 (6 bases). Per germline, CDR1 LGHDT and CDR2 YNNKEL (reference sequence). V shed 0 bases and J shed 3 bases, with 7 bases lying between them. The CDR3 consists of 14 residues. The CDR3 protein is CASSQEGRTDTQYF. CDR3 DNA sequence: TGTGCCAGCAGCCAAGAGGGGAGGACAGATACGCAGTATTTT.

The chain joins TRBV7-3 to TRBJ2-5; 9 positions match TRBD1. The CDR3 runs 15 residues. The V gene end was trimmed by 0 bases and the J gene end by 5 bases; junction bases not matched to a gene: 4. Germline V gene data show CDR1 as SGHTA and CDR2 as FQGTGA. CDR3 bases: TGTGCCAGCAGCTTAACGGGGACAGGGAGGGAGACCCAGTACTTC. Its translation is CASSLTGTGRETQYF.

About this clone: Other DNA sequences in the same sample also yield this CDR3. The chain employs TRBV5-1 and TRBJ1-2; TRBD1 is a possible D gene (6 bases). Between the trimmed V and J ends, which lost 0 bases and 1 base, there was a span of 10 bases. This CDR3 has 15 amino acids. Germline CDR1 reads SGHRS; CDR2 reads YFSETQ. The CDR3 sequence: CASSLGTAHNYGYTF. In DNA form, the CDR3 reads TGCGCCAGCAGCTTGGGGACAGCACATAACTATGGCTACACCTTC.

In its sample, this clone was seen a few times. The chain joins TRBV5-6 to TRBJ1-4; D not resolved. V lost 6 bases to trimming and J lost 4 bases, with 10 bases between them. CDR1 is SGHDT, CDR2 YYEEEE, per germline. This CDR3 has 13 amino acids. The CDR3 here is CASKTQVNEKLFF. The CDR3 nucleotides read TGTGCCAGCAAGACACAAGTTAATGAAAAACTGTTTTTT.

This clone has only one observation. The chain joins TRBV7-6 to TRBJ2-7, with 11 bases fitting TRBD1. The germline gives CDR1 SGHVS, CDR2 FNYEAQ. The CDR3 consists of 16 residues. V lost 1 base, J lost 7 bases, and 9 bases stayed unmatched. CDR3 nucleotides: TGTGCCAGCAGCTTAGTGGGCGGGACAGGGGGAGGAGAGCAGTACTTC. Protein product: CASSLVGGTGGGEQYF.

This chain connects TRBV6-5 to TRBJ2-2; 9 bases map to TRBD1. The CDR3 consists of 15 residues. V shed 5 bases and J 6 bases; nucleotides not matched to a gene: 7. Looked up from germline, CDR1 is MNHEY and CDR2 is SVGAGI. Here the CDR3 reads CASSRRDREAGELFF. CDR3 in DNA: TGTGCCAGCAGTCGTCGGGACAGGGAAGCCGGGGAGCTGTTTTTT.

The genes are TRBV29-1 and TRBJ2-1, with D maybe TRBD2 (6 bases). The CDR3 extends over 15 amino acids. CDR1 and CDR2 from the germline V gene are SQVTM and ANQGSEA. Trimming stripped 5 bases from V and 6 bases from J, with 20 bases between. The CDR3 bases are TGCAGCGTTATTAGCGGAGGGTGGGGGTCCAATGAGCAGTTCTTC. Translation gives CSVISGGWGSNEQFF.

The V and J genes are TRBV28 and TRBJ1-4; TRBD1 matches at 7 bases. The CDR3 runs 15 residues. With V trimmed by 6 bases and J by 8 bases, 12 bases remained unmatched. Germline assignment: CDR1 MDHEN and CDR2 SYDVKM. The CDR3 nucleotides read TGTGCCAGCAGCCCAAACAGGGGACGGTACGAAAAACTGTTTTTT. Its protein is CASSPNRGRYEKLFF.

The chain links TRBV10-3 to TRBJ1-1, with D maybe TRBD1 (5 bases). CDR1 is ENHRY and CDR2 is SYGVKD in the germline V gene. The CDR3 spans 15 residues. The V end was cut by 3 bases, the J end by 5 bases, with 16 bases between. The CDR3 DNA is TGTGCCATCAGTGACCGGAGTCAGGGTGATACTGAAGCTTTCTTT. It yields the protein CAISDRSQGDTEAFF.

The genes are TRBV18 and TRBJ1-2; weak D call: TRBD1 (6 bases). Germline loops: CDR1 KGHSH, CDR2 LQKENI. Trimming removed 4 bases at V and 5 bases at J, with 20 bases between. The CDR3 runs to 16 residues. In DNA, the CDR3 is TGTGCCAGCTCACGACCACCCGGCCAGGGGAATTATGGCTACACCTTC. Translated: CASSRPPGQGNYGYTF.

The chain uses TRBV7-2 and TRBJ1-5; TRBD1 might be the D (6 bases). Trimming left V 5 bases short and J 10 bases short, with 21 bases between. Germline V gene lookup returns CDR1 SGHTA and CDR2 FQGNSA. The CDR3 has 15 amino acids. The CDR3 nucleotides read TGTGCCAGCAGCCACGGACAGCGAAAAATACAACCCCAGCATTTT. Protein product: CASSHGQRKIQPQHF.

The chain couples TRBV9 to TRBJ1-1; 8 bases match TRBD1. The ends lost 0 bases at V and 0 bases at J; junction bases unmatched: 4. The CDR3 spans 16 residues. The germline V gene encodes CDR1 SGDLS and CDR2 YYNGEE. The CDR3 DNA reads as TGTGCCAGCAGCGTAGGGACAGGGACCATGAACACTGAAGCTTTCTTT. Its protein product is CASSVGTGTMNTEAFF.

The rearrangement uses TRBV5-6 and TRBJ2-4, with D tentatively TRBD2 (5 bases). Trimming took off 3 bases at V and 0 bases at J, with 16 bases between the two ends. The CDR3 totals 17 residues. Germline V gives CDR1 SGHDT, CDR2 YYEEEE. CDR3 residues: CASSSGAAKLAKNIQYF. The CDR3 DNA reads as TGTGCCAGCAGCTCTGGAGCGGCCAAGCTAGCCAAAAACATTCAGTACTTC. Looking up the rest from reference TRBV5-6 and TRBJ2-4 gives the full variable domain: DAGVTQSPTHLIKTRGQQVTLRCSPKSGHDTVSWYQQALGQGPQFIFQYYEEEERQRGNFPDRFSGHQFPNYSSELNVNALLLGDSALYLCASSSGAAKLAKNIQYFGAGTRLSVL.

The chain joins TRBV4-3 to TRBJ2-1; D is unresolved. This CDR3 region has 16 residues. The germline gives CDR1 LGHNA, CDR2 YSLEER. The germline V and J ends were trimmed by 0 bases and 15 bases, with 24 bases remaining between them. CDR3: CASSQDREQPQKQLFF. The DNA of the CDR3 is TGCGCCAGCAGCCAAGATCGAGAACAGCCCCAGAAACAGTTGTTCTTC.

This clone was found a few times. V and J are TRBV30 and TRBJ1-5; no reliable D call. The CDR3 consists of 14 residues. Germline assignment: CDR1 GTSNPN and CDR2 SVGIG (reference sequence). Trimming pared 0 bases from V and 5 bases from J, leaving 11 bases between. Here the CDR3 reads CAWSVPLSYQPQHF. The CDR3 coding sequence is TGTGCCTGGAGTGTACCACTTTCGTATCAGCCCCAGCATTTT.

The chain recombines TRBV27 with TRBJ2-7; 9 bases agree with TRBD1. V lost 5 bases to trimming and J lost 4 bases; unmatched junction nucleotides: 15. Per the germline V gene, CDR1 is MNHEY and CDR2 is SMNVEV (reference sequence). The CDR3 contains 17 residues. Here the CDR3 reads CASSPPTPDRGRYEQYF. CDR3 nucleotides: TGTGCCAGCAGTCCTCCAACCCCGGACAGGGGTAGGTACGAGCAGTACTTC.